The rows below give T cell receptor beta chains drawn from one sample of a study of regulatory T cells in long-lasting Graves disease. TCRdb independently ran MiXCR on the multiplex PCR reads; one entry per CDR3 protein. Among roughly 440,000 distinct CDR3 sequences listed, about 16% were seen once. These data were also reused for a study on T cells in Graves' hyperthyroidism and ophthalmopathy.

The sample in question was peripheral blood mononuclear cells (PBMCs), obtained at new diagnosis, from a patient treated with antithyroid drugs. These receptors all come from a young woman with Graves disease. Both conserved end residues are part of each CDR3. The D gene is left open where the match is weak. Clone size, where shown, is once, few, many, or a class for clones that have expanded.

CDR3 protein,CDR3 DNA,D gene,clone size,V gene,J gene
CASSLNGGSNSPLHF,TGTGCCAGCAGCTTAAATGGGGGGTCTAATTCACCCCTCCACTTT,-,few,TRBV7-3,TRBJ1-6
CASSDNAVSGNTIYF,TGTGCCAGCAGCGACAATGCCGTCTCTGGAAACACCATATATTTT,-,few,TRBV3-1,TRBJ1-3
CASSQTGANTGELFF,TGTGCCAGCAGCCAGACAGGGGCTAACACCGGGGAGCTGTTTTTT,TRBD1,many,TRBV3-1,TRBJ2-2
CASSQASGSYYNEQFF,TGTGCCAGCAGCCAGGCTAGCGGGAGTTACTACAATGAGCAGTTCTTC,TRBD2,few,TRBV14,TRBJ2-1
CASSRHAGELFF,TGTGCCAGCAGCCGACACGCCGGGGAGCTGTTTTTT,-,few,TRBV7-3,TRBJ2-2
CASSGGVAGGSYEQYF,TGTGCCAGCAGCGGGGGGGTAGCGGGAGGATCCTACGAGCAGTACTTC,TRBD2,few,TRBV5-5,TRBJ2-7
CSAAFPSGRGLEQFF,TGCAGTGCTGCATTCCCTAGCGGGAGGGGGTTGGAGCAGTTCTTC,TRBD2,few,TRBV20-1,TRBJ2-1
CASSDLLGALVYGYTF,TGTGCCAGCAGTGACTTGTTGGGGGCGCTGGTCTATGGCTACACCTTC,-,many,TRBV2,TRBJ1-2
CASSSKSSNYGYTF,TGTGCCAGCAGTTCCAAGTCATCTAACTATGGCTACACCTTC,-,many,TRBV2,TRBJ1-2
CASSYIAGANEQFF,TGTGCCAGCAGTTACATAGCGGGAGCCAATGAGCAGTTCTTC,TRBD2,many,TRBV6-9,TRBJ2-1
CASSTDNLGELFF,TGCGCCAGCAGCACGGATAACTTGGGGGAGCTGTTTTTT,-,-,TRBV5-1,TRBJ2-2
CASSQVPGVTEAFF,TGTGCCAGCAGCCAAGTGCCGGGTGTCACTGAAGCTTTCTTT,-,many,TRBV3-1,TRBJ1-1
CASSQIQGLGNTIYF,TGTGCCAGCAGCCAAATACAGGGGCTCGGAAACACCATATATTTT,TRBD1,-,TRBV7-9,TRBJ1-3
CASSLYPDDIQYF,TGTGCCAGCAGCTTATACCCGGACGACATTCAGTACTTC,-,many,TRBV7-3,TRBJ2-4
CASSLLAGSYEQYF,TGTGCCAGCAGTTTATTAGCGGGGTCCTACGAGCAGTACTTC,TRBD2,many,TRBV28,TRBJ2-7
CATLYRTYEQYF,TGTGCCACCTTATATCGGACCTACGAGCAGTACTTC,-,many,TRBV6-1,TRBJ2-7
CASTLPGLAGVEQYF,TGTGCCAGCACCCTACCGGGACTAGCGGGAGTCGAGCAGTACTTC,TRBD2,many,TRBV28,TRBJ2-7
CASNPGQGAFETQYF,TGTGCCAGCAATCCGGGACAGGGGGCTTTTGAGACCCAGTACTTC,TRBD1,-,TRBV6-2/TRBV6-3,TRBJ2-5
CASSLRLARDPHGYTF,TGTGCCAGCAGCTTACGGTTGGCCAGGGACCCTCATGGCTACACCTTC,-,many,TRBV7-9,TRBJ1-2
CATGDRDRDTQYF,TGTGCCACTGGGGACAGGGATCGTGATACGCAGTATTTT,TRBD1,-,TRBV10-3,TRBJ2-3
CASTRAGGPGGEQFF,TGTGCCAGCACCCGAGCGGGAGGGCCTGGTGGTGAGCAGTTCTTC,TRBD2,many,TRBV12-3/TRBV12-4,TRBJ2-1
CASSSDRGIEQYF,TGCGCCAGCAGCTCGGACAGGGGGATTGAGCAGTACTTC,TRBD1,few,TRBV5-1,TRBJ2-7
CASSYWGPNTGELFF,TGTGCCAGCAGTTACTGGGGACCGAACACCGGGGAGCTGTTTTTT,-,many,TRBV6-5,TRBJ2-2
CASSLGRRGYGYTF,TGTGCCAGCAGTTTGGGACGGCGGGGCTATGGCTACACCTTC,-,many,TRBV12-3/TRBV12-4,TRBJ1-2
CASSFMGGLNTGELFF,TGTGCCAGCAGTTTTATGGGCGGTTTGAACACCGGGGAGCTGTTTTTT,-,many,TRBV12-3/TRBV12-4,TRBJ2-2
CASSLLPASTDTQYF,TGTGCCAGCAGTTTACTCCCCGCTAGCACAGATACGCAGTATTTT,-,-,TRBV27,TRBJ2-3
CASSYRTSGRAPDTQYF,TGTGCCAGCAGTTACAGAACTAGCGGGAGGGCCCCAGATACGCAGTATTTT,TRBD2,-,TRBV6-5,TRBJ2-3
CASELAGTSTDTQYF,TGTGCCAGCGAGCTAGCGGGGACTAGCACAGATACGCAGTATTTT,TRBD2,many,TRBV2,TRBJ2-3
CASSPPADNQPQHF,TGTGCCAGCAGTCCCCCCGCGGACAATCAGCCCCAGCATTTT,-,few,TRBV6-1,TRBJ1-5
CASSSHVGFVGGQNSGEQFF,TGTGCCAGCAGCTCCCACGTGGGTTTCGTGGGAGGCCAGAACTCAGGGGAGCAGTTCTTC,-,many,TRBV27,TRBJ2-1
CASSPPGLAGGSADTQYF,TGTGCCAGCAGCCCCCCGGGACTAGCGGGAGGTAGCGCAGATACGCAGTATTTT,TRBD2,many,TRBV11-2,TRBJ2-3
CASTDRRGSSNEQYF,TGTGCCAGCACAGACCGCAGGGGCTCGTCCAACGAGCAGTACTTC,-,many,TRBV12-3/TRBV12-4,TRBJ2-7
CASKTDRGFGAQYF,TGTGCCAGCAAGACGGACAGGGGATTTGGTGCGCAGTACTTC,TRBD1,many,TRBV28,TRBJ2-7